The 3 T cell receptor beta chains below all came from one sample that was sequenced in a study of blood T cells in healthy people across ages. A J-beta primer mix and a sample-barcoded 5' primer were used in a second PCR of roughly 7 to 12 cycles. TCRdb redid the calling of the 5' RACE reads with MiXCR, one entry per CDR3 protein. Here the sample spans about 780,000 distinct CDR3 sequences, about 62% being singletons. What was sequenced was blood. These receptors were obtained from a man younger than 45 in good health.

This clonotype has a handful of counts. The chain links TRBV27 to TRBJ2-7; D is perhaps TRBD1 or TRBD2 (6 bases each). Germline V gene data show CDR1 as MNHEY and CDR2 as SMNVEV (reference sequence). V lost 6 bases and J 0 bases, leaving 18 bases between the germline ends. CDR3 size: 16 residues. The CDR3 loop is CASRLHGGQLSYEQYF. In DNA form, the CDR3 reads TGTGCCAGCAGGCTACATGGGGGGCAGCTCTCCTACGAGCAGTACTTC.

This rearrangement joins TRBV6-5 to TRBJ2-1; 12 bases agree with TRBD2. The J call may be faulty, since TRBJ2-7 better matches the DNA end. The CDR3 loop spans 17 amino acids. The V gene's germline CDR1 is MNHEY and CDR2 SVGAGI. CDR3 sequence (DNA): TGTGCCAGCAGTTTGTCTAGCGGGGGGGAGATCTACAATGAGCAGTACTTC. Its translation is CASSLSSGGEIYNEQYF.

The chain uses TRBV3-1 and TRBJ2-1; D gene uncertain. This CDR3 spans 12 amino acids. Trimming removed 1 base at V and 15 bases at J, with 13 bases between. Germline V gene data show CDR1 as LGHDT and CDR2 as YNNKEL (reference sequence). CDR3 region: CASSQAGMGTFF. The CDR3 nucleotides are TGTGCCAGCAGCCAAGCTGGGATGGGCACGTTCTTC.